These T cell receptor beta chains were read from a single sample in a study of blood T cells in healthy people across ages. TCRdb independently ran MiXCR on the 5' RACE reads; one entry per CDR3 protein. The sample carries some 1,500,000 distinct CDR3 sequences, approximately 43% recorded once. The material sequenced was blood. The origin of the receptors is a woman aged 18-29 years in good health. CDR3s include the opening cysteine and the closing phenylalanine or tryptophan. A D gene is named only where the DNA matches it firmly. Clone size is stated in some rows and not others, as once, few, many or a class when expanded.

>12|-|-|TRBV5-5|TRBJ1-2
TGTGCCAGCAGCAAAAGAAACAATGGCTACACCTTC
CASSKRNNGYTF
>17|-|TRBD1|TRBV5-6|TRBJ1-2
TGTGCCAGCAGCCTGACCCAGGGGGTGAAGTCTAACTATGGCTACACCTTC
CASSLTQGVKSNYGYTF
>12|few|-|TRBV12-3/TRBV12-4|TRBJ1-2
TGTGCCAGCAGTGTCGACCTAAAAGGCTACACCTTC
CASSVDLKGYTF
>12|many|TRBD2|TRBV20-1|TRBJ2-7
TGCAGTGCTTTAGCGGGAGTAAACGAGCAGTACTTC
CSALAGVNEQYF
>15|-|-|TRBV5-1|TRBJ1-2
TGCGCCAGCAGGCCAATCACAGGGCCGGACTATGGCTACACCTTC
CASRPITGPDYGYTF
>10|few|-|TRBV2|TRBJ2-5
TGTGCCACGGAACGAGAGACCCAGTACTTC
CATERETQYF
>14|-|-|TRBV6-2/TRBV6-3|TRBJ2-7
TGTGCCAGCAGTTACTTGCGGAGTGGTTACGAGCAGTACTTC
CASSYLRSGYEQYF
>12|few|-|TRBV29-1|TRBJ1-2
TGCAGCGTTGTGAGGGACGGCTATGGCTACACCTTC
CSVVRDGYGYTF
>16|-|-|TRBV6-1|TRBJ2-7
TGTGCCAGCAGTGAAGCGTGGTGGCCTCGCTCCTACGAGCAGTACTTC
CASSEAWWPRSYEQYF
>16|-|-|TRBV5-5|TRBJ1-3
TGTGCCAGCAGCCCGCAGTCCAGGGCTGCTGGAAACACCATATATTTT
CASSPQSRAAGNTIYF
>14|-|-|TRBV25-1|TRBJ2-5
TGTGCCAGAACAAAGGAGCCCCAACAAGAGACCCAGTACTTC
CARTKEPQQETQYF
>19|-|TRBD2|TRBV12-3/TRBV12-4|TRBJ2-1
TGTGCCAGCAGTTTAGGGTTAATGGCTAGCGGGGGTTCCTACAATGAGCAGTTCTTC
CASSLGLMASGGSYNEQFF
>15|-|TRBD2|TRBV10-3|TRBJ2-3
TGTGCCATCGGGAGAGGGACTAGCGGTACAGATACGCAGTATTTT
CAIGRGTSGTDTQYF
>15|-|TRBD1|TRBV20-1|TRBJ2-3
TGCAGTGCTAGAGATGGACAGGGGCCCCCAGATACGCAGTATTTT
CSARDGQGPPDTQYF
>14|-|TRBD1|TRBV7-8|TRBJ1-2
TGTGCCAGCAGCTTGAGACAGGGCCAATATGGCTACACCTTC
CASSLRQGQYGYTF
>15|-|TRBD1|TRBV12-3/TRBV12-4|TRBJ2-2
TGTGCCAGCAGGGCTTGGGACAGTCCCACCGGGGAGCTGTTTTTT
CASRAWDSPTGELFF
>16|-|-|TRBV11-3|TRBJ2-2
TGTGCCAGCAGCTTAGATACCCTTAAGAACACCGGGGAGCTGTTTTTT
CASSLDTLKNTGELFF
>15|-|TRBD1|TRBV5-1|TRBJ2-1
TGCGCCAGCGGAAACCCGCGGGACAGGGGCGATGAGCAGTTCTTC
CASGNPRDRGDEQFF
>15|few|TRBD1|TRBV5-1|TRBJ2-4
TGCGCCAGCAGGTCTCCGGGACAGGGTTTGAAGGAGCAGTACTTC
CASRSPGQGLKEQYF
>15|-|-|TRBV7-8|TRBJ1-5
TGTGCCAGCAGCGATAGACAGGCAAGGGATCAGCCCCAGCATTTT
CASSDRQARDQPQHF
>14|-|-|TRBV12-3/TRBV12-4|TRBJ2-3
TGTGCCAGCAGTTACGGAGGGGGCGGAGATACGCAGTATTTT
CASSYGGGGDTQYF
>14|-|-|TRBV10-3|TRBJ1-5
TGTGCCATCGGGGATTCAGTCTCTAGTAGGCCCCAGCATTTT
CAIGDSVSSRPQHF
>13|-|-|TRBV7-2|TRBJ2-5
TGTGCCAGCAGCGGATCCTTTCAAGAGACCCAGTACTTC
CASSGSFQETQYF
>20|-|-|TRBV27|TRBJ2-3
TGTGCCAGCAGTCCCCTCCTCCTGAGGGCTCCAGGGGGGATCACAGATACGCAGTATTTT
CASSPLLLRAPGGITDTQYF
>14|-|TRBD1|TRBV20-1|TRBJ1-2
TGCAGTGCTAGAGATCGGGACAGGGGATCTGGCTACACCTTC
CSARDRDRGSGYTF
>14|few|TRBD1|TRBV12-3/TRBV12-4|TRBJ1-3
TGTGCCAGCAGGGATACAGGGGCAGGAAACACCATATATTTT
CASRDTGAGNTIYF
>13|few|-|TRBV29-1|TRBJ2-3
TGCAGCGTTGGATCCAGGTACACAGATACGCAGTATTTT
CSVGSRYTDTQYF
>17|once|TRBD1|TRBV7-9|TRBJ1-4
TGTGCCAGCAGCTTAGAACAGGGGTACACAACTAATGAAAAACTGTTTTTT
CASSLEQGYTTNEKLFF
>15|-|TRBD1|TRBV24-1|TRBJ2-3
TGTGCCACCAGTGAGCGGACAGGGTTCACAGATACGCAGTATTTT
CATSERTGFTDTQYF
>17|few|-|TRBV27|TRBJ2-1
TGTGCCAGCAGTTTCTTAAATGGCCGGGGGTTAGGCAATGAGCAGTTCTTC
CASSFLNGRGLGNEQFF
>13|-|-|TRBV7-6|TRBJ2-1
TGTGCCAGCAGCCCGTCCTTAAGGAATGAGCAGTTCTTC
CASSPSLRNEQFF
>14|-|-|TRBV11-2|TRBJ1-6
TGTGCCAGCAGCCCCACGGAACGCAGAGTCACCCTCCACTTT
CASSPTERRVTLHF